A single sample is the source of the 13 T cell receptor beta chains below, sequenced in a study of spatial heterogeneity in lung cancer. TCRdb redid the calling of the 5' RACE reads with MiXCR, one entry per CDR3 protein. The table has around 20,000 distinct CDR3 sequences, 7.5% seen once. General study results and limits: How many expanded intratumoral alpha and beta TCRs were present tracked the tumor mutation count, which was a count of nonsynonymous mutations.

These receptors lack a known antigen. This sample's time point: sample taken at primary tumor resection. This sample comprised lung tumor tissue, obtained at surgery. The source is a male donor with early-stage non-small cell lung cancer.

For this clonotype: This sequence may be a read error, since a much larger clone differs from it by one base. The rearrangement links TRBV28 to TRBJ1-2; D is unclear. This CDR3 spans 12 amino acids. The V gene lost 6 bases and the J gene lost 12 bases, with 17 bases spanning the gap. In germline, CDR1 is MDHEN, CDR2 SYDVKM. CDR3 loop: CASSLDSGGDTF. CDR3 DNA: TGTGCCAGCAGCCTTGATTCGGGCGGCGACACCTTC.

In this sample, this clonotype turned up many times. V and J are TRBV20-1 and TRBJ2-7, with D perhaps TRBD1 or TRBD2 (6 bases each). The germline gives CDR1 DFQATT, CDR2 SNEGSKA (reference sequence). V shed 3 bases and J shed 4 bases, with 22 bases lying between them. This CDR3 spans 16 amino acids. The CDR3 loop is CSASHAEGQGGYEQYF. The DNA of the CDR3 is TGCAGTGCTAGTCATGCAGAGGGCCAAGGGGGGTACGAGCAGTACTTC.

This clonotype was counted ten times or more. The chain couples TRBV18 to TRBJ1-2; the D is unclear. The ends were cut back, 0 bases at V and 0 bases at J, with 8 bases in the middle. Germline V gene lookup returns CDR1 KGHSH and CDR2 LQKENI. The CDR3 is made up of 15 amino acids. The CDR3: CASSPPSAANYGYTF. CDR3 coding DNA: TGTGCCAGCTCACCACCGTCCGCAGCTAACTATGGCTACACCTTC. The complete variable domain, with remaining parts taken from reference TRBV18 and TRBJ1-2, reads NAGVMQNPRHLVRRRGQEARLRCSPMKGHSHVYWYRQLPEEGLKFMVYLQKENIIDESGMPKERFSAEFPKEGPSILRIQQVVRGDSAAYFCASSPPSAANYGYTFGSGTRLTVV.

Note on this clonotype: One junction end does not reproduce the germline sequence, and a read error may be involved. The rearrangement links TRBV6-1 to TRBJ1-2, with 12 positions matching TRBD1. The CDR3 has 19 residues. CDR1 and CDR2 (germline): MNHNS, SASEGT. CDR3 residues: CASSEVKGQGAVRVYGDTF. The CDR3 DNA reads as TGTGCCAGCAGTGAAGTGAAGGGACAGGGGGCGGTTCGGGTCTATGGCGACACCTTC.

Ten or more counts support this clonotype. The rearrangement joins TRBV30 to TRBJ2-3; D is ambiguous. The CDR3 is made up of 14 amino acids. V was cut by 2 bases and J by 1 base, with 10 bases left in between. Germline V gives CDR1 GTSNPN, CDR2 SVGIG (reference sequence). The CDR3 nucleotides read TGTGCCTGGAGTCGGCAAGACGGCACAGATACGCAGTATTTT. This codes for CAWSRQDGTDTQYF.

There are many counts of this clonotype. The J gene is TRBJ2-7, the V gene TRBV7-9; D gene unclear. Germline loops: CDR1 SEHNR, CDR2 FQNEAQ (reference sequence). The V and J ends lost 5 bases and 2 bases respectively, with 7 bases between them. There are 12 residues in the CDR3. The DNA for the CDR3 is TGTGCCAGCAGCGGAGAGCCCTACGAGCAGTACTTC. It is translated as CASSGEPYEQYF.

The gene calls are TRBV9 and TRBJ2-6, with a weak D call TRBD2 (5 bases). V was pared by 0 bases and J by 9 bases, with 10 bases between. This CDR3 region has 14 residues. Germline V gives CDR1 SGDLS, CDR2 YYNGEE. For the CDR3, the DNA is TGTGCCAGCAGCGTAGTTTCCGCGGGCAACGTCCTGACTTTC. Encoded protein: CASSVVSAGNVLTF.

The sample holds many counts of this clonotype. The rearrangement uses TRBV6-2 or TRBV6-3 and TRBJ2-7, with D tentatively TRBD1 (5 bases). Per the germline V gene, CDR1 is MNHEY and CDR2 is SVGEGT. V was shortened by 2 bases and J by 2 bases, with 13 bases between the two germline ends. This CDR3 contains 15 residues. The CDR3 protein is CASSYGQGSPYEQYF. The DNA of the CDR3 is TGTGCCAGCAGTTACGGGCAGGGAAGTCCCTACGAGCAGTACTTC.

At least ten counts were recorded for this clonotype. The chain links TRBV28 to TRBJ1-2; 12 bases are a match to TRBD1. Germline values: CDR1 MDHEN, CDR2 SYDVKM. There are 15 residues in the CDR3. V was clipped by 0 bases and J by 8 bases; unmatched bases: 4. The chain's CDR3 is CASSLWGQGADGYTF. The CDR3 DNA follows: TGTGCCAGCAGTTTATGGGGACAGGGGGCGGACGGCTACACCTTC.

This clonotype turned up a few times. J is TRBJ2-5 and V is TRBV4-2, with TRBD2 identical over 12 bases. The CDR3 consists of 17 residues. V shed 0 bases and J 5 bases; nucleotides not matched to a gene: 7. Germline CDR1 and CDR2: LGHNA and YNFKEQ. CDR3 sequence (DNA): TGTGCCAGCAGCCAAGAGCTAGCGGGGGGGTTGGGGGAGACCCAGTACTTC. As protein: CASSQELAGGLGETQYF.

Ten or more counts support this clonotype. This rearrangement joins TRBV6-4 to TRBJ1-1; a weak D match, TRBD1 (5 bases). V lost 4 bases to trimming and J lost 1 base, with 10 bases between them. This CDR3 spans 14 amino acids. Germline lookup yields CDR1 MRHNA and CDR2 SNTAGT. This chain's CDR3 is CASSAGPGNTEAFF. CDR3 in DNA: TGTGCCAGCAGTGCGGGACCAGGGAACACTGAAGCTTTCTTT.

This chain joins TRBV3-1 and TRBJ2-7; D call uncertain. Trimming pared 0 bases from V and 7 bases from J, leaving 10 bases between. CDR3 size: 13 residues. CDR1 LGHDT and CDR2 YNNKEL come from the germline V gene (reference sequence). CDR3 residues: CASSQDPIAEQYF. CDR3 DNA sequence: TGTGCCAGCAGCCAAGACCCAATCGCGGAGCAGTACTTC.

In this sample, this clonotype turned up many times. This chain uses TRBV7-9 with TRBJ1-2, with 8 bases that match TRBD1. This CDR3 comprises 14 residues. CDR1 is SEHNR, CDR2 FQNEAQ, per germline (reference sequence). J gave up 6 bases and V 3 bases, and 6 bases lay outside the gene matches. CDR3 in amino acids: CASSFETGVDGYTF. Here the CDR3 DNA reads TGTGCCAGCAGCTTCGAGACAGGGGTTGATGGCTACACCTTC.